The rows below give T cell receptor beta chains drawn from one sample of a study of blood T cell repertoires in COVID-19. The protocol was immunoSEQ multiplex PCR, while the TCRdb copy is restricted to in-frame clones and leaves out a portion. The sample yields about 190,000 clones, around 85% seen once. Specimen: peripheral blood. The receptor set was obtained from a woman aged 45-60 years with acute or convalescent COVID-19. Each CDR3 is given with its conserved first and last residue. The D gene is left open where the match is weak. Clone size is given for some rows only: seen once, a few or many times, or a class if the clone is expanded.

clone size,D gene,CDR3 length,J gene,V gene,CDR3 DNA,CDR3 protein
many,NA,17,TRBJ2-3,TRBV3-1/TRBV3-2,TGTGCCAGCAGCCCCCGGGGTCGGTATAAAAACACAGATACGCAGTATTTT,CASSPRGRYKNTDTQYF
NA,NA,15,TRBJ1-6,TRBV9,TGTGCCAGCAGCATGGACAGCTCCTATAATTCACCCCTCCACTTT,CASSMDSSYNSPLHF
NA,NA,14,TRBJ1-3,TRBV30,TGTGCCTGCGACGGGAGGGGTCTTGGAAACACCATATATTTT,CACDGRGLGNTIYF
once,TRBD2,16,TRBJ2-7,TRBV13,TGTGCCAGCAGCCGCAAATGGGGGGGAGAATCCTACGAGCAGTACTTC,CASSRKWGGESYEQYF
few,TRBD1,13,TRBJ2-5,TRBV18,TGTGCCAGCCAACCGGGGACAGCGGAGACCCAGTACTTC,CASQPGTAETQYF
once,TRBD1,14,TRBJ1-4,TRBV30,TGTGCCTGGAAGACAGGGGGGGCTAATGAAAAACTGTTTTTT,CAWKTGGANEKLFF
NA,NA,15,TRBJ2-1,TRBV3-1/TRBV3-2,TGTGCCAGCAGCCGGGGCTTCAGTGTTCTAAATGAGCAGTTCTTC,CASSRGFSVLNEQFF
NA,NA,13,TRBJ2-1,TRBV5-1,TGCGCCAGCAGCTTACCGGGACAACCGGAGCAGTTCTTC,CASSLPGQPEQFF
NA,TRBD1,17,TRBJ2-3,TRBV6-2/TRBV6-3,TGTGCCAGCAGTTACGGCGCTACAGGGGCTTGGACAGATACGCAGTATTTT,CASSYGATGAWTDTQYF
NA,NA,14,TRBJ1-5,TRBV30,TGTGCCTGGAGTGTAGACCCGGGAGGGGTGCCCCAGCATTTT,CAWSVDPGGVPQHF
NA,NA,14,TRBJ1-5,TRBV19,TGTGCCAGTAGTTTTCGGGACTTAGGACAGCCCCAGCATTTT,CASSFRDLGQPQHF
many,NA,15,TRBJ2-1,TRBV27,TGTGCCAGCAGTTCCGCGGGAATAGGCTACAATGAGCAGTTCTTC,CASSSAGIGYNEQFF
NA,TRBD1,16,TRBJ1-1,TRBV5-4,TGTGCCAGCAGCTCCCCCCTACAGGGGAGGAACACTGAAGCTTTCTTT,CASSSPLQGRNTEAFF
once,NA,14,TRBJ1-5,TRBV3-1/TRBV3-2,TGTGCCAGCAGCCAAGATAGTGCCCCTCAGCCCCAGCATTTT,CASSQDSAPQPQHF
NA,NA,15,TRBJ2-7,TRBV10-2,TGCGCCAGCAGTGATCCTGGACTTATATCCTACGAGCAGTACTTC,CASSDPGLISYEQYF
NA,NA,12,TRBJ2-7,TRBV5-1,TGCGCCAGCAGCTTATCGGGGTTTGAGCAGTACTTC,CASSLSGFEQYF
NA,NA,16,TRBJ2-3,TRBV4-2,TGTGCCAGCAGCCAAGTTACGGCGGAGAACACAGATACGCAGTATTTT,CASSQVTAENTDTQYF
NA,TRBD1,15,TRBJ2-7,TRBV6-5,TGTGCCAGCAGTCCGGAGACGGGACAGGGCTACGAGCAGTACTTC,CASSPETGQGYEQYF
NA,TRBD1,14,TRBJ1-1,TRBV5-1,TGCGCCAGCAGCTTCGGACAGGGAGGTACTGAAGCTTTCTTT,CASSFGQGGTEAFF
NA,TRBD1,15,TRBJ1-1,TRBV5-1,TGCGCCAGCAGCTTTTCTCCCGGGACAGGGGGCGAAGCTTTCTTT,CASSFSPGTGGEAFF
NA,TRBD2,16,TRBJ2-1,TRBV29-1,TGCAGCGTTAACCAACCGGGGGAGGGGAAGTACAATGAGCAGTTCTTC,CSVNQPGEGKYNEQFF
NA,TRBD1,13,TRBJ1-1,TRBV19,TGTGCCAGCCGGGACAGGCCGAACACTGAAGCTTTCTTT,CASRDRPNTEAFF
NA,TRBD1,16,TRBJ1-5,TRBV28,TGTGCCAGCAGTCCGCTGCAGGGGGAGGCTGGTCAGCCCCAGCATTTT,CASSPLQGEAGQPQHF
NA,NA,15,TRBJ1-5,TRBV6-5,TGTGCCAGCAGTCCCTTGACAGGTAGTGTTATGCCCCAGCATTTT,CASSPLTGSVMPQHF
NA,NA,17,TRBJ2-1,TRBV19,TGTGCCATCTCGAGGGGGAATCGGGGCTTCTCCTACAATGAGCAGTTCTTC,CAISRGNRGFSYNEQFF
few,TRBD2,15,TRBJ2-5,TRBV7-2,TGTGCCAGCAGCCAAATAACTAGCGGGGGAGAGACCCAGTACTTC,CASSQITSGGETQYF
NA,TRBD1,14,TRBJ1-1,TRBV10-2,TGCGCCAGCAAGGGACAGGGACCCAACACTGAAGCTTTCTTT,CASKGQGPNTEAFF
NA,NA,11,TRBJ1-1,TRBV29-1,TGCAGCGGCACCACTGGCGGGGAAGCTTTCTTT,CSGTTGGEAFF
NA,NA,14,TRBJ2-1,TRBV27,TGTGCCAGCAGTTTATGGGCAGGGTCCAATGAGCAGTTCTTC,CASSLWAGSNEQFF
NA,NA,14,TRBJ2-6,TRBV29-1,TGCAGCGTTGCTGCCGGCTCTGGGGCCAACGTCCTGACTTTC,CSVAAGSGANVLTF
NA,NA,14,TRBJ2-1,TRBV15,TGTGCCACCAGTTTCTTAAACTCCTACAATGAGCAGTTCTTC,CATSFLNSYNEQFF
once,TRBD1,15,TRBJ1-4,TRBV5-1,TGCGCCAGCAGCCGGGACAGCCCAACTAATGAAAAACTGTTTTTT,CASSRDSPTNEKLFF
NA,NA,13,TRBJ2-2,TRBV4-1,TGCGCCAGCAGCCAGGAGGGTGGGGGGGAGCTGTTTTTT,CASSQEGGGELFF
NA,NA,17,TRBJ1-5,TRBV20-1,TGCAGTGCTAGTGGCCGAACAGGGTTGTATCGGGATCAGCCCCAGCATTTT,CSASGRTGLYRDQPQHF
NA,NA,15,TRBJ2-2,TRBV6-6,TGTGCCAGCAGTTACGAGTTCGGGGAAACCGGGGAGCTGTTTTTT,CASSYEFGETGELFF
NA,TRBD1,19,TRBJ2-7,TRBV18,TGTGCCAGCTCACTCTCAGCGCCGGGACAGGGGGCTTCATTGTACGAGCAGTACTTC,CASSLSAPGQGASLYEQYF